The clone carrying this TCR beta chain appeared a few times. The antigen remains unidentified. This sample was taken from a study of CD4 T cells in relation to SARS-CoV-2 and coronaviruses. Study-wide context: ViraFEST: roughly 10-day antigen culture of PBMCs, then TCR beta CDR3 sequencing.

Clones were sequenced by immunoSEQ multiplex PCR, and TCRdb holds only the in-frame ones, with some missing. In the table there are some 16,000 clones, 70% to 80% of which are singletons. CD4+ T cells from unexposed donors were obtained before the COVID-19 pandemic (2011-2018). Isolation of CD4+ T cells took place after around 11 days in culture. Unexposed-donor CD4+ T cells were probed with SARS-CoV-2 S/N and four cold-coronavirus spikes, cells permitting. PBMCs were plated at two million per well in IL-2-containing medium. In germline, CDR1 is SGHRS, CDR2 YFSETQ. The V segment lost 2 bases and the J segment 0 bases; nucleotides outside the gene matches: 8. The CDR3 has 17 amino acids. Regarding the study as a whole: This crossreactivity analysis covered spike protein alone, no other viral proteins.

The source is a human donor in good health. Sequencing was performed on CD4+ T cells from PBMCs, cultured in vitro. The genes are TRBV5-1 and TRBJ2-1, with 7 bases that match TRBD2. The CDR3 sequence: CASSFLTSASSYNEQFF. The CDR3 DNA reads TGCGCCAGCAGCTTTTTAACTAGCGCAAGCTCCTACAATGAGCAGTTCTTC.